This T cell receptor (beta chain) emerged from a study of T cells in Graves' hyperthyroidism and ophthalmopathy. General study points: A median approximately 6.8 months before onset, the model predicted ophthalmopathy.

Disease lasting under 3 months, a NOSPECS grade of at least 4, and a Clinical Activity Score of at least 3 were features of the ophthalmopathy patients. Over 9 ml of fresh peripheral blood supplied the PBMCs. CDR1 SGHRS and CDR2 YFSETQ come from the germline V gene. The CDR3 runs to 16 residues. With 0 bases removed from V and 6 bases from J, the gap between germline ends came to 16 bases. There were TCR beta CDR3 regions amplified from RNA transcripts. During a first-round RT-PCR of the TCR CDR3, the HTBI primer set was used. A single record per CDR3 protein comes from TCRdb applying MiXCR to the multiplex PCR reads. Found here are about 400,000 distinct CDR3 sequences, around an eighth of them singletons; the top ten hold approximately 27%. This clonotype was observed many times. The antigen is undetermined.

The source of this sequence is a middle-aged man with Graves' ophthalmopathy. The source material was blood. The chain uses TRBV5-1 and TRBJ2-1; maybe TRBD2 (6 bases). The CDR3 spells CASSLGLSGSGNEQFF. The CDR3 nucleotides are TGCGCCAGCAGCTTGGGGCTAAGCGGGTCTGGCAATGAGCAGTTCTTC.